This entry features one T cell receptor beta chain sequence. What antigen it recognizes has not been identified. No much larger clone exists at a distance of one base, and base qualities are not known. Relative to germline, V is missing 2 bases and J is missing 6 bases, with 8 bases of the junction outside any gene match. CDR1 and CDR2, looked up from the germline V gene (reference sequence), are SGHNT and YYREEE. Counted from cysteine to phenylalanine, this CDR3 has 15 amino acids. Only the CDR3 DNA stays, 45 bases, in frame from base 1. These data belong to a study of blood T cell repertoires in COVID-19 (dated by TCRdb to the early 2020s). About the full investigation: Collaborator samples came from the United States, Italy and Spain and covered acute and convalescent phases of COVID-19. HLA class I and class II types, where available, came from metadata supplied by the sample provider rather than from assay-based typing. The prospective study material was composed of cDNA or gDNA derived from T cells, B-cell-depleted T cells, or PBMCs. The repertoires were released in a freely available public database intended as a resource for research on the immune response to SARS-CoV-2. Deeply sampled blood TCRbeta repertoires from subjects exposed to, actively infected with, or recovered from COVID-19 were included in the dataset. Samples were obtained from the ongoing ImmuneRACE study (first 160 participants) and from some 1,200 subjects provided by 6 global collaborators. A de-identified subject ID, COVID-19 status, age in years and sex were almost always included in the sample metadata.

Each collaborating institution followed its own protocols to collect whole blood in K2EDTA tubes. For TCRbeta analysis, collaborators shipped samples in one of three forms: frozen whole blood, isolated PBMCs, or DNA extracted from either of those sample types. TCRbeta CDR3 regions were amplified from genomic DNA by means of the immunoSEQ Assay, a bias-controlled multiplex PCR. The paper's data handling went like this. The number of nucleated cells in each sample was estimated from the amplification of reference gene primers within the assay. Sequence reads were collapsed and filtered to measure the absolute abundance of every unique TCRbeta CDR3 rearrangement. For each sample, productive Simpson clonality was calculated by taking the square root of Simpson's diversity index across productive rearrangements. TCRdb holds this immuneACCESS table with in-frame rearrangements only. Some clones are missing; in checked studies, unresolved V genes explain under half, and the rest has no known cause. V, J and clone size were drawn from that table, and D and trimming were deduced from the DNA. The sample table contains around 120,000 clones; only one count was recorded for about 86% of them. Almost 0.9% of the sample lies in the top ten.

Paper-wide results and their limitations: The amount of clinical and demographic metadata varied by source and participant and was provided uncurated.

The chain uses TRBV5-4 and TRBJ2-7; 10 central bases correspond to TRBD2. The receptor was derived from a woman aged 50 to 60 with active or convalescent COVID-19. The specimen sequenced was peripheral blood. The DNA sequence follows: TGTGCCAGCAGCTTCGGAGCGGGAGGGCCTGGCGAGCAGTACTTC. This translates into CASSFGAGGPGEQYF. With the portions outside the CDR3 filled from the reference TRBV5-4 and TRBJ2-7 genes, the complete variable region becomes ETGVTQSPTHLIKTRGQQVTLRCSSQSGHNTVSWYQQALGQGPQFIFQYYREEENGRGNFPPRFSGLQFPNYSSELNVNALELDDSALYLCASSFGAGGPGEQYFGPGTRLTVT.